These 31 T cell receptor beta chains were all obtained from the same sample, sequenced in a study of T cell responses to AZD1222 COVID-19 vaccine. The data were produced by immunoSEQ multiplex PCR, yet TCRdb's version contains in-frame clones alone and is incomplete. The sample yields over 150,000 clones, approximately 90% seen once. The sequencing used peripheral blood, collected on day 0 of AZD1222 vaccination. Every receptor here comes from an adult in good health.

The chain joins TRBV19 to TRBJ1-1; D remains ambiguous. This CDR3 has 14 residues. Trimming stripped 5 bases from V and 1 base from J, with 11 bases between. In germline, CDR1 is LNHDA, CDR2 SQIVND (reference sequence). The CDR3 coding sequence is TGTGCCAGTAGTGTCCTCTGGGGGAACACTGAAGCTTTCTTT. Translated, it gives CASSVLWGNTEAFF. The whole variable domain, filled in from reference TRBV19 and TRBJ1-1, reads DGGITQSPKYLFRKEGQNVTLSCEQNLNHDAMYWYRQDPGQGLRLIYYSQIVNDFQKGDIAEGYSVSREKKESFPLTVTSAQKNPTAFYLCASSVLWGNTEAFFGQGTRLTVV.

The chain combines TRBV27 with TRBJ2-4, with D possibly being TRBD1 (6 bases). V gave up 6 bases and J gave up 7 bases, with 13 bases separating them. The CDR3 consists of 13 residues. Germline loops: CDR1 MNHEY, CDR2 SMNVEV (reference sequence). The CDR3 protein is CASSDRFYNIQYF. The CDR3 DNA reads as TGTGCCAGCAGCGACAGGTTTTACAACATTCAGTACTTC.

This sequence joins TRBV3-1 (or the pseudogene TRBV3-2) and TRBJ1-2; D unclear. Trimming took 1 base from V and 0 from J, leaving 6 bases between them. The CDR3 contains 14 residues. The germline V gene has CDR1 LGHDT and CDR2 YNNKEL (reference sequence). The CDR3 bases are TGTGCCAGCAGCCAAGGGAGTACTAACTATGGCTACACCTTC. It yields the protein CASSQGSTNYGYTF.

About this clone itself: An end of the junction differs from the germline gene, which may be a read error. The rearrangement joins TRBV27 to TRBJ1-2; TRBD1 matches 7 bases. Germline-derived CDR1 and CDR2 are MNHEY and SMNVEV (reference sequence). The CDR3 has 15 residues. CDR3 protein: CASTLSGTDYYGYTF. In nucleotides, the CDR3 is TGTGCCAGCACTTTATCGGGGACAGACTACTATGGCTACACCTTC.

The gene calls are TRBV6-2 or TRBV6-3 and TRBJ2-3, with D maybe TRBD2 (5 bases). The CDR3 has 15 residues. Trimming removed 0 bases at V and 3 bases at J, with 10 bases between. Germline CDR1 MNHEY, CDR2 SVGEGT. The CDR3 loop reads CASSYSSGETDTQYF. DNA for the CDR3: TGTGCCAGCAGTTACTCGTCCGGGGAGACAGATACGCAGTATTTT.

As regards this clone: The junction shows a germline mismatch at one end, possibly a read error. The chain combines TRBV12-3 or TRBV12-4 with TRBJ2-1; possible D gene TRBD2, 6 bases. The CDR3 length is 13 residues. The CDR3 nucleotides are TGTGCCAGCAGTCGCGGGACGGGGGAAACAAGGATCTTC. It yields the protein CASSRGTGETRIF.

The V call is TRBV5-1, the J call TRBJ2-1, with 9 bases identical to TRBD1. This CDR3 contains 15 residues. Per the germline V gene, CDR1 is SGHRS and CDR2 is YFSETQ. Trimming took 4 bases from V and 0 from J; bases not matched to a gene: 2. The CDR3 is CASSRDRASYNEQFF. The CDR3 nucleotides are TGCGCCAGCAGCCGGGACAGGGCCTCCTACAATGAGCAGTTCTTC.

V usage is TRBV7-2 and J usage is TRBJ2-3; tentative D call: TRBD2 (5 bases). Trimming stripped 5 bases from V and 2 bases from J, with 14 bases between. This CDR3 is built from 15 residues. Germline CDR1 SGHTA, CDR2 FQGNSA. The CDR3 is CASSPGGLPTDTQYF. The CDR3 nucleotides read TGTGCCAGCAGCCCTGGCGGGTTACCCACAGATACGCAGTATTTT.

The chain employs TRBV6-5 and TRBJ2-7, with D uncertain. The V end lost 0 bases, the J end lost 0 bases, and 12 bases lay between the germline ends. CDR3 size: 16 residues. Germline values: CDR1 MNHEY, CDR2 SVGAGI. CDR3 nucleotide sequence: TGTGCCAGCAGTTACTCGACGGGTTACAGCTCCTACGAGCAGTACTTC. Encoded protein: CASSYSTGYSSYEQYF.

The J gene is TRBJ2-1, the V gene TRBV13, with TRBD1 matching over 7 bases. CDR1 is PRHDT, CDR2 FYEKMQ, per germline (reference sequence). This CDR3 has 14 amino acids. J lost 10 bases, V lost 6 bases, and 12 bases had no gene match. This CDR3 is CASRLTGRKLEQFF. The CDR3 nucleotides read TGTGCCAGCAGGCTGACAGGGCGAAAATTGGAGCAGTTCTTC. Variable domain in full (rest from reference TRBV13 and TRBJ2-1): AAGVIQSPRHLIKEKRETATLKCYPIPRHDTVYWYQQGPGQDPQFLISFYEKMQSDKGSIPDRFSAQQFSDYHSELNMSSLELGDSALYFCASRLTGRKLEQFFGPGTRLTVL.

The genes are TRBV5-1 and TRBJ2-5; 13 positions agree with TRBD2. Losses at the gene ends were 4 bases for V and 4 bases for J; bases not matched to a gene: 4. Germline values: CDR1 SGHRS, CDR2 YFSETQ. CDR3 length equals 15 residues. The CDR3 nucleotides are TGCGCCAGCAGCGGGGGGACTAGCGGGGCAGAGACCCAGTACTTC. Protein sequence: CASSGGTSGAETQYF.

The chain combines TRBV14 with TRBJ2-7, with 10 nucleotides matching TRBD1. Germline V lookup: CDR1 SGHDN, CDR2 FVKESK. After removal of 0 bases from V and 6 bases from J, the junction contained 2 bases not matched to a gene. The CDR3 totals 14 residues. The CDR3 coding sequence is TGTGCCAGCAGCCAAGAGGGGACAGGGGCCGAGCAGTACTTC. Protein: CASSQEGTGAEQYF.

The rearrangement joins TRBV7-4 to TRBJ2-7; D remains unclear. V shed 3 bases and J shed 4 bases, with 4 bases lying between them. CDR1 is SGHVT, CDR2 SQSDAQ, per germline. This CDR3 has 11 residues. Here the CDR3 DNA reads TGTGCCAGCAGCTTGAGGTACGAGCAGTACTTC. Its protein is CASSLRYEQYF. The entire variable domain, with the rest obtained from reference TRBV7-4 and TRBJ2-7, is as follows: GAGVSQSPRYKVAKRGRDVALRCDSISGHVTLYWYRQTLGQGSEVLTYSQSDAQRDKSGRPSGRFSAERPERSVSTLKIQRTEQGDSAVYLCASSLRYEQYFGPGTRLTVT.

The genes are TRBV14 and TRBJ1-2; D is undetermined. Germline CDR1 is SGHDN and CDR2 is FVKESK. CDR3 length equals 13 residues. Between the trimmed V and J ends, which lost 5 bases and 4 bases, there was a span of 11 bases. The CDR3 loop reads CASSSTPLYGYTF. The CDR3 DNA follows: TGTGCCAGCAGCTCGACGCCTCTCTATGGCTACACCTTC.

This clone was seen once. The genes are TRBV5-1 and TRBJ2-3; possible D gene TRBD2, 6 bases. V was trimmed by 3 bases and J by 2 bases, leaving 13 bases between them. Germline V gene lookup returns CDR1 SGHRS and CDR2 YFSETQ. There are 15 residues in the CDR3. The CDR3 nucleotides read TGCGCCAGCAGCTCTGGCGGGGCGACCACAGATACGCAGTATTTT. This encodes CASSSGGATTDTQYF.

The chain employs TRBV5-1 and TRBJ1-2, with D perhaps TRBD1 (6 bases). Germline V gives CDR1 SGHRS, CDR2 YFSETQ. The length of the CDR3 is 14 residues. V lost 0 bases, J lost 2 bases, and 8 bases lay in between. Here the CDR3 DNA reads TGCGCCAGCAGCTTGGGACAGGAGAACTATGGCTACACCTTC. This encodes CASSLGQENYGYTF.

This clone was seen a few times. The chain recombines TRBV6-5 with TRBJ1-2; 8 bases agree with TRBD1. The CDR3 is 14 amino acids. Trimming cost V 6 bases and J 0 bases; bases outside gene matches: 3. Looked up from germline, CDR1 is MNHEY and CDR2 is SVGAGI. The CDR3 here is CASRTDRANYGYTF. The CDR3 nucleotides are TGTGCCAGCAGGACGGACAGGGCTAACTATGGCTACACCTTC.

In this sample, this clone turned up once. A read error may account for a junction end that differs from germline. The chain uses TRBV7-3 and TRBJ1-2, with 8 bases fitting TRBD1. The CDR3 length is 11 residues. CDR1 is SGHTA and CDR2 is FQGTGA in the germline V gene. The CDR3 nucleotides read TGTGCCAGCAGCTCAGGACAGGGCTACTCCTTC. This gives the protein CASSSGQGYSF.

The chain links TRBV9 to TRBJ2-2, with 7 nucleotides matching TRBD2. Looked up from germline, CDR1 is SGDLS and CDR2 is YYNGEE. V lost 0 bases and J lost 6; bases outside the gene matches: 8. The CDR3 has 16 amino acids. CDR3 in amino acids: CASSVAPSAGAGELFF. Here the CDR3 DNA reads TGTGCCAGCAGCGTAGCCCCAAGTGCGGGGGCCGGGGAGCTGTTTTTT.

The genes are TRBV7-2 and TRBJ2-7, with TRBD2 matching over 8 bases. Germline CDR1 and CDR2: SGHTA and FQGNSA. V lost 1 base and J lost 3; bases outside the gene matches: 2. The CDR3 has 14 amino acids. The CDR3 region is CASSLVSGDYEQYF. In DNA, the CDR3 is TGTGCCAGCAGCTTAGTTAGCGGGGACTACGAGCAGTACTTC.

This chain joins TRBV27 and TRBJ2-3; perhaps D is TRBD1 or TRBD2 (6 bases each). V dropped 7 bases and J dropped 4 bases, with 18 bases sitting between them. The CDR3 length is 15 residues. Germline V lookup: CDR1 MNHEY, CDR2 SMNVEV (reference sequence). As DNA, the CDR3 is TGTGCCAGCACCCAGGGGAAGGGGAGGTCAGATACGCAGTATTTT. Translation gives CASTQGKGRSDTQYF.

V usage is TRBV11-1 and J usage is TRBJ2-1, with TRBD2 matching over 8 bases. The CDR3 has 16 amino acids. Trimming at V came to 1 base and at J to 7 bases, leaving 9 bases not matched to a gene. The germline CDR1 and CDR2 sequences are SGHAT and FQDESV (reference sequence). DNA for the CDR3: TGTGCCAGCAGCTTAGTTGGGCGGGGGGCCTTAAATGAGCAGTTCTTC. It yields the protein CASSLVGRGALNEQFF. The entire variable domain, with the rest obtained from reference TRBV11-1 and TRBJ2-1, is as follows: EAEVAQSPRYKITEKSQAVAFWCDPISGHATLYWYRQILGQGPELLVQFQDESVVDDSQLPKDRFSAERLKGVDSTLKIQPAELGDSAMYLCASSLVGRGALNEQFFGPGTRLTVL.

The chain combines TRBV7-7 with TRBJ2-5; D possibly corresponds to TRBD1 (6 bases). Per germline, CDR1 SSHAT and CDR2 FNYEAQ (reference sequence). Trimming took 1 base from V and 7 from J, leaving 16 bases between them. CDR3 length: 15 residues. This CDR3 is CASSLGQVGSGTQYF. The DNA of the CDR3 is TGTGCCAGCAGCTTAGGACAGGTGGGGTCTGGGACCCAGTACTTC.

CDR3 coding DNA: TGTGCCAGCAGCCCACATGCGTACGAGCAGTACTTC. Protein: CASSPHAYEQYF. The chain joins TRBV11-1 to TRBJ2-7, with unresolved D. V was pared by 5 bases and J by 4 bases, with 9 bases between. Germline V gene data show CDR1 as SGHAT and CDR2 as FQDESV (reference sequence). CDR3 size: 12 residues.

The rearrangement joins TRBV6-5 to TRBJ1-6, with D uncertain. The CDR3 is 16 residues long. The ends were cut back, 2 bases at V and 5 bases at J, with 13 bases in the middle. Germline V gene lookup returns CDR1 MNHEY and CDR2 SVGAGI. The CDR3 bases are TGTGCCAGCAGTTACGGGAGGGCCTGGGATAATTCACCCCTCCACTTT. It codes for CASSYGRAWDNSPLHF.

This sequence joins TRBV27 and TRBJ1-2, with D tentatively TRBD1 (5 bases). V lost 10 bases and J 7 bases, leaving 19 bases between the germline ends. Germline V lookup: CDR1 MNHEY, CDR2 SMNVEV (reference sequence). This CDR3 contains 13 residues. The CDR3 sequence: CATSGGTLGGYTF. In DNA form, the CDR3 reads TGTGCCACCAGCGGGGGTACTCTAGGTGGCTACACCTTC.

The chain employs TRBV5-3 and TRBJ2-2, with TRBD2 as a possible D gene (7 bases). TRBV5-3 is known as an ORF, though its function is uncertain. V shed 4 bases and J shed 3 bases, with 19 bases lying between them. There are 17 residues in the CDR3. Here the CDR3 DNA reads TGTGCCAGAAGCCCCCGTGCGGGGGCGCCCCACACCGGGGAGCTGTTTTTT. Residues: CARSPRAGAPHTGELFF.

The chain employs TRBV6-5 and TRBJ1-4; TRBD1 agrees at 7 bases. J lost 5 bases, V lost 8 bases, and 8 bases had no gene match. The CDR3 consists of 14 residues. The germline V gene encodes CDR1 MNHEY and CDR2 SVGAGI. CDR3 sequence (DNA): TGTGCCAGCCGCCGGGGACAGCAAAATGAAAAACTGTTTTTT. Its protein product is CASRRGQQNEKLFF.

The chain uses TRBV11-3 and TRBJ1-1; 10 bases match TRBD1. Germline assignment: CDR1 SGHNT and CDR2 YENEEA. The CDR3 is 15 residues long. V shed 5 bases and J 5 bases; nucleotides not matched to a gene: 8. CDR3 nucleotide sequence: TGTGCCAGCAGCCCGGGAGGGACAGGGGAAACTGAAGCTTTCTTT. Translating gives CASSPGGTGETEAFF.

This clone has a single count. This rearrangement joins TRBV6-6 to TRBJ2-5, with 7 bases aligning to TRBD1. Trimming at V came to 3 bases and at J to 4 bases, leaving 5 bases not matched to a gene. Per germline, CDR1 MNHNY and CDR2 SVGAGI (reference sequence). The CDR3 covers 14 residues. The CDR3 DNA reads TGTGCCAGCAGTTATGTAAGGGGGCGAGAGACCCAGTACTTC. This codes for CASSYVRGRETQYF.

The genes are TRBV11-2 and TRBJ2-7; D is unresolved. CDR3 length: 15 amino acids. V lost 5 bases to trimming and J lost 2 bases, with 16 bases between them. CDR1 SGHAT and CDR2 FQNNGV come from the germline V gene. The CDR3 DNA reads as TGTGCCAGCAGCCCCCAGGCACCCGACGCCTACGAGCAGTACTTC. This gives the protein CASSPQAPDAYEQYF.